The 3 T cell receptor beta chains below were found in one sample sequenced in a study of quantifying T cell responses using KT2 cells. Study in general: TCR alpha and beta constant-region primers primed reverse transcription of RNA.

The cDNA 3' end received a ligated oligonucleotide with a UMI. An equimolar mix of RC1.1 and RC1.2 primed the beta chain across TRBC1 and TRBC2. TCRdb fed the UMI-ligation and nested PCR reads into MiXCR, producing one record per CDR3 protein. This table holds 42,000 or so distinct CDR3 sequences, approximately 15% found once. Sequencing input: PBMCs spiked with cells of the T cell clone KT2. The receptor set was obtained from a human donor.

The V gene is TRBV6-2 or TRBV6-3, the J gene TRBJ2-1; D unclear. V was cut by 4 bases and J by 0 bases, with 7 bases left in between. CDR3 size: 14 residues. Germline V gene data show CDR1 as MNHEY and CDR2 as SVGEGT. The CDR3 region is CASSSASSYNEQFF. The CDR3, as DNA: TGTGCCAGCAGTTCAGCGAGCTCCTACAATGAGCAGTTCTTC.

The rearrangement joins TRBV11-2 to TRBJ2-1, with 8 bases fitting TRBD2. Germline V CDR1 and CDR2: SGHAT, FQNNGV. The CDR3 contains 17 residues. V shed 1 base and J 0 bases; nucleotides not matched to a gene: 5. The CDR3 nucleotides are TGTGCCAGCAGCTTAGTCTTTAGCGGGGTCTCCTACAATGAGCAGTTCTTC. Its protein product is CASSLVFSGVSYNEQFF.

This clonotype has at least ten counts. CDR3 sequence reads: CASSLVQPTDTQYF. For the CDR3, the DNA is TGTGCCAGCAGCTTGGTACAGCCCACAGATACGCAGTATTTT. The chain joins TRBV5-5 to TRBJ2-3, with D unclear. The germline V gene has CDR1 SGHKS and CDR2 YYEKEE (reference sequence). This CDR3 is 14 amino acids long. Trimming stripped 0 bases from V and 2 bases from J, with 7 bases between.